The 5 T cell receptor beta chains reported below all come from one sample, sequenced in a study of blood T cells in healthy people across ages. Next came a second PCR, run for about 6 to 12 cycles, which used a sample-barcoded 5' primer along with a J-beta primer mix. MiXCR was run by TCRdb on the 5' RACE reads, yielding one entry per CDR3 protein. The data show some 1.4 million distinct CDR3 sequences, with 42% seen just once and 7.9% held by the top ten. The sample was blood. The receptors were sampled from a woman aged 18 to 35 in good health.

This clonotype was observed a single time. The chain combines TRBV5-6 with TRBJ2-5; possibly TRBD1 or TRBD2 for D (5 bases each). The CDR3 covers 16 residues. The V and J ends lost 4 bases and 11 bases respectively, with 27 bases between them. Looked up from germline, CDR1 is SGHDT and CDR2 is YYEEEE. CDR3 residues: CASSRGTASSYNEQYF. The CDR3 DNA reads TGTGCCAGCAGCCGAGGGACCGCAAGCTCCTACAATGAGCAGTACTTC.

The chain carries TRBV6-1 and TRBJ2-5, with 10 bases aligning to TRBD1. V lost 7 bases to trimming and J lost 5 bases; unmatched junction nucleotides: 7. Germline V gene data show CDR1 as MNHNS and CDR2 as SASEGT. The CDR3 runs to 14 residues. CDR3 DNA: TGTGCCAGCACCAGAGACAGGGGGCCGGAGACCCAGTACTTC. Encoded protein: CASTRDRGPETQYF.

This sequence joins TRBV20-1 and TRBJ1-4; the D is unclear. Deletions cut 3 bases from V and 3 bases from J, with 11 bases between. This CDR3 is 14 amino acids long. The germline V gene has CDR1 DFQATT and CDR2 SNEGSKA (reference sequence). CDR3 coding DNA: TGCAGTGCTAGTCTTTGGGGATCTAATGAAAAACTGTTTTTT. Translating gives CSASLWGSNEKLFF.

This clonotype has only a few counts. The CDR3 sequence is CASSSGGNPDSPYEQYF. The CDR3 bases are TGTGCCAGCAGCTCGGGCGGGAACCCCGACTCTCCCTACGAGCAGTACTTC. The chain uses TRBV27 and TRBJ2-7, with D possibly being TRBD2 (6 bases). The CDR3 loop spans 17 amino acids. Germline loops: CDR1 MNHEY, CDR2 SMNVEV (reference sequence). The ends were cut back, 6 bases at V and 2 bases at J, with 23 bases in the middle.

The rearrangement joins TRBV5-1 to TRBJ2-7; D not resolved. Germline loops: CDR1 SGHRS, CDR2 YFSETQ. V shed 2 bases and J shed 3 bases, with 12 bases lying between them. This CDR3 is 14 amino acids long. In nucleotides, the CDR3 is TGCGCCAGCAGCTTAAGCCCCCCGGGCTACGAGCAGTACTTC. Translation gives CASSLSPPGYEQYF. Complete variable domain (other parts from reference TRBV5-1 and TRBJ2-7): KAGVTQTPRYLIKTRGQQVTLSCSPISGHRSVSWYQQTPGQGLQFLFEYFSETQRNKGNFPGRFSGRQFSNSRSEMNVSTLELGDSALYLCASSLSPPGYEQYFGPGTRLTVT.